A single sample gave rise to the 24 T cell receptor beta chains below, sequenced in a study of molecular identifiers for immune sequencing clone quantification. TCRdb re-called the PCR reads with MiXCR, one entry per CDR3 protein. The sample records 460,000 or so distinct CDR3 sequences, about 26% being singletons. The sample was naive CD8+ T cells from blood, with Jurkat cell RNA spiked in. Subset denoted: FACS-sorted CD8+CD4-CCR7+CD45RA+ naive T cells. These receptors all come from a human donor in good health. Some libraries in this study had Jurkat cell RNA spiked in.

On this clonotype: This could be a read error, since a much larger clone is one nucleotide away. V gene TRBV7-2 combines with J gene TRBJ2-5; TRBD2 matches at 8 bases. The CDR3 loop spans 17 amino acids. The germline V gene has CDR1 SGHTA and CDR2 FQGNSA. The CDR3 region has the DNA TGTGCCAGCAGCTTAGTAGGACGGGGGGGCACACAAGGGACCCAGTACTTC. Residues: CASSLVGRGGTQGTQYF. The complete variable domain, with remaining parts taken from reference TRBV7-2 and TRBJ2-5, reads GAGVSQSPSNKVTEKGKDVELRCDPISGHTALYWYRQSLGQGLEFLIYFQGNSAPDKSGLPSDRFSAERTGGSVSTLTIQRTQQEDSAVYLCASSLVGRGGTQGTQYFGPGTRLLVL.

Many counts were recorded for this clonotype. One end of the junction fails to match germline, which may point to a read error. V and J are TRBV4-1 and TRBJ2-1; 9 positions agree with TRBD2. The CDR3 totals 18 residues. Germline V CDR1 and CDR2: MGHRA, YSYEKL. The CDR3 DNA sequence: TGCGCCAGCAGCCAAGATCGGCAGGCTAGCGGGGTGTACAGTGAGCAGTTCTTC. It yields the protein CASSQDRQASGVYSEQFF.

V usage is TRBV19 and J usage is TRBJ1-5; D gene unclear. The CDR3 covers 13 residues. The V and J ends lost 2 bases and 2 bases respectively, with 4 bases between them. The V gene's germline CDR1 is LNHDA and CDR2 SQIVND (reference sequence). The CDR3 sequence is CASSISGNQPQHF. CDR3 DNA sequence: TGTGCCAGTAGTATAAGCGGCAATCAGCCCCAGCATTTT.

In the case of this clonotype: Since a much larger clone is just one base distant, this may be a read error. V usage is TRBV29-1 and J usage is TRBJ1-1; D remains ambiguous. This CDR3 spans 12 amino acids. V dropped 5 bases and J dropped 2 bases, with 9 bases sitting between them. In germline, CDR1 is SQVTM, CDR2 ANQGSEA. CDR3 DNA: TGCAGCGTTCGGCGGGGAAACACTGAAGCTTTCTTT. This encodes CSVRRGNTEAFF.

The chain combines TRBV19 with TRBJ2-5; 10 bases match TRBD1. This CDR3 contains 21 residues. CDR1 LNHDA and CDR2 SQIVND come from the germline V gene (reference sequence). V lost 0 bases and J lost 0; bases outside the gene matches: 16. The CDR3 is CASSIDAVRETGQGHQETQYF. The CDR3 nucleotides read TGTGCCAGTAGTATAGACGCGGTTCGAGAAACGGGACAGGGGCACCAAGAGACCCAGTACTTC.

This clonotype was picked up many times. The chain links TRBV14 to TRBJ1-1, with a weak D call TRBD1 (6 bases). Germline values: CDR1 SGHDN, CDR2 FVKESK. The V end lost 4 bases, the J end lost 1 base, and 13 bases lay between the germline ends. This CDR3 spans 15 amino acids. The CDR3: CASSPGGPTNTEAFF. DNA for the CDR3: TGTGCCAGCAGCCCGGGGGGGCCAACGAACACTGAAGCTTTCTTT.

Remarks on this clonotype: A single base separates this from a much larger clone, so it may be a read error. The chain combines TRBV28 with TRBJ2-7; perhaps TRBD1 as D (6 bases). The CDR3 is 16 residues long. Trimming pared 7 bases from V and 0 bases from J, leaving 19 bases between. The V gene's germline CDR1 is MDHEN and CDR2 SYDVKM. CDR3 DNA: TGTGCCAGCAATTTGAAAGGGGGACAAACCTCCTACGAGCAGTACTTC. Protein: CASNLKGGQTSYEQYF. The variable domain in full, completed from reference TRBV28 and TRBJ2-7, reads DVKVTQSSRYLVKRTGEKVFLECVQDMDHENMFWYRQDPGLGLRLIYFSYDVKMKEKGDIPEGYSVSREKKERFSLILESASTNQTSMYLCASNLKGGQTSYEQYFGPGTRLTVT.

This sequence joins TRBV7-9 and TRBJ2-3; 8 bases are a match to TRBD2. The germline V gene has CDR1 SEHNR and CDR2 FQNEAQ (reference sequence). The CDR3 is made up of 17 amino acids. The ends lost 6 bases at V and 5 bases at J; junction bases unmatched: 16. The CDR3 loop is CASRATFAAGGLDTQYF. The CDR3 coding sequence is TGTGCCAGCAGAGCCACTTTCGCGGCGGGAGGTTTAGATACGCAGTATTTT.

This sequence joins TRBV3-1 and TRBJ1-6; D is uncertain. The CDR3 covers 16 residues. Trimming shortened V by 0 bases and J by 7 bases, and 13 bases separated the two germline ends. The germline gives CDR1 LGHDT, CDR2 YNNKEL (reference sequence). The CDR3 protein is CASSQDSWQTNSPLHF. CDR3 coding DNA: TGTGCCAGCAGCCAAGATTCGTGGCAGACGAATTCACCCCTCCACTTT.

The chain couples TRBV7-3 to TRBJ2-1; D possibly uses TRBD1 or TRBD2 (5 bases each). There are 15 residues in the CDR3. Trimming removed 5 bases at V and 10 bases at J, with 21 bases between. The germline V gene has CDR1 SGHTA and CDR2 FQGTGA. DNA of the CDR3: TGTGCCAGCAGCCTCTGGGACCTCGGCCCCGGAGAGCAGTTCTTC. Translation gives CASSLWDLGPGEQFF.

This clonotype was counted at least ten times. J is TRBJ2-3 and V is TRBV5-1; the D is unclear. Germline V gives CDR1 SGHRS, CDR2 YFSETQ. The CDR3 length is 13 residues. Between the trimmed V and J ends, which lost 1 base and 3 bases, there was a span of 6 bases. CDR3 DNA sequence: TGCGCCAGCAGCTTGAAGGGAACAGATACGCAGTATTTT. Translated, it gives CASSLKGTDTQYF.

This clonotype was detected a few times. The chain employs TRBV12-5 and TRBJ2-1; 9 positions agree with TRBD2. Germline V gives CDR1 LGHNT, CDR2 FRNRAP. The CDR3 has 15 residues. J gave up 3 bases and V 3 bases, and 3 bases lay outside the gene matches. CDR3 nucleotides: TGTGCTAGTGGTTTCACAGCGGGGGGCTACAATGAGCAGTTCTTC. This sequence encodes CASGFTAGGYNEQFF.

The sample holds a few counts of this clonotype. The V call is TRBV30, the J call TRBJ2-1, with D tentatively TRBD1 (6 bases). Trimming stripped 6 bases from V and 2 bases from J, with 14 bases between. The CDR3 spans 14 residues. Per germline, CDR1 GTSNPN and CDR2 SVGIG (reference sequence). This CDR3 reads CACRDRNTYNEQFF. The DNA of the CDR3 is TGTGCCTGCCGAGACAGGAACACCTACAATGAGCAGTTCTTC.

The rearrangement joins TRBV3-1 to TRBJ2-5, with TRBD2 matching over 8 bases. The CDR3 covers 14 residues. The J segment lost 5 bases and the V segment lost 6 bases, leaving 8 bases of the junction unmatched. Germline CDR1 reads LGHDT; CDR2 reads YNNKEL (reference sequence). The CDR3 coding sequence is TGTGCCAGCAGTCTAGCGGGCGCCCACGAGACCCAGTACTTC. Protein: CASSLAGAHETQYF.

The J gene is TRBJ2-7, the V gene TRBV10-3; D remains ambiguous. Per germline, CDR1 ENHRY and CDR2 SYGVKD. V lost 3 bases, J lost 3 bases, and 12 bases lay in between. This CDR3 comprises 14 residues. The CDR3 region has the DNA TGTGCCATCAGTGACGGAATCCTGAACTACGAGCAGTACTTC. It translates to CAISDGILNYEQYF.

This clonotype was detected a few times. The chain uses TRBV3-1 and TRBJ1-2; D unclear. V was shortened by 2 bases and J by 6 bases, with 22 bases between the two germline ends. Germline V gene lookup returns CDR1 LGHDT and CDR2 YNNKEL (reference sequence). The CDR3 runs 17 residues. The CDR3 is CASSQPNGLVPGHGYTF. CDR3 in DNA: TGTGCCAGCAGCCAACCAAACGGGCTGGTGCCCGGGCATGGCTACACCTTC. Complete variable domain (other parts from reference TRBV3-1 and TRBJ1-2): DTAVSQTPKYLVTQMGNDKSIKCEQNLGHDTMYWYKQDSKKFLKIMFSYNNKELIINETVPNRFSPKSPDKAHLNLHINSLELGDSAVYFCASSQPNGLVPGHGYTFGSGTRLTVV.

Ten or more counts support this clonotype. This chain joins TRBV28 and TRBJ2-7, with 9 bases lining up with TRBD2. Trimming took 6 bases from V and 3 from J; bases not matched to a gene: 0. The CDR3 runs to 12 residues. Germline lookup yields CDR1 MDHEN and CDR2 SYDVKM. CDR3 sequence: CASRTSGYEQYF. For the CDR3, the DNA is TGTGCCAGCAGGACTAGCGGCTACGAGCAGTACTTC.

This clonotype was seen only a few times. The chain combines TRBV19 with TRBJ2-3; D uncertain. Germline V gene data show CDR1 as LNHDA and CDR2 as SQIVND (reference sequence). The CDR3 has 14 residues. The V gene lost 1 base and the J gene lost 2 bases, with 7 bases spanning the gap. The CDR3 coding sequence is TGTGCCAGTAGTATAGGACAAGTCACAGATACGCAGTATTTT. It yields the protein CASSIGQVTDTQYF.

The V call is TRBV29-1, the J call TRBJ2-7; 14 nucleotides agree with TRBD2. The germline CDR1 and CDR2 sequences are SQVTM and ANQGSEA. The J segment lost 7 bases and the V segment lost 6 bases, leaving 8 bases of the junction unmatched. The CDR3 has 14 residues. The CDR3 DNA is TGCAGCGTGGACGGGACTAGCGGGGGCGGGGAGCAGTACTTC. Its protein is CSVDGTSGGGEQYF.

This clonotype was picked up a small number of times. V and J are TRBV7-2 and TRBJ2-7; the D is unclear. The V and J ends lost 2 bases and 2 bases respectively, with 10 bases between them. CDR1 and CDR2 from the germline V gene are SGHTA and FQGNSA. The CDR3 runs to 14 residues. Here the CDR3 DNA reads TGTGCCAGCAGCTTATTAGGAACACCCTACGAGCAGTACTTC. Its protein product is CASSLLGTPYEQYF.

This clonotype was detected a few times. This chain joins TRBV6-2 or TRBV6-3 and TRBJ2-3; the D is unclear. The V and J ends lost 0 bases and 0 bases respectively, with 10 bases between them. The CDR3 is 16 amino acids. CDR1 is MNHEY and CDR2 is SVGEGT in the germline V gene. The CDR3 DNA reads as TGTGCCAGCAGTTACTCGATGCCCTCTAGCACAGATACGCAGTATTTT. Amino acid sequence: CASSYSMPSSTDTQYF.

This clonotype has a handful of counts. The genes are TRBV2 and TRBJ2-1; a weak D match, TRBD2 (5 bases). The V end was cut by 1 base, the J end by 9 bases, with 22 bases between. The CDR3 is made up of 17 amino acids. Germline values: CDR1 SNHLY, CDR2 FYNNEI. In nucleotides, the CDR3 is TGTGCCAGCAGTGAAGTCTATAGTGTTTTCACCCGGGGTGAGCAGTTCTTC. This encodes CASSEVYSVFTRGEQFF.

On this clonotype: A much larger clone sits a single nucleotide away, making a read error possible. This chain uses TRBV12-3 or TRBV12-4 with TRBJ2-3; no reliable D call. The V end was cut by 6 bases, the J end by 0 bases, with 22 bases between. The CDR3 has 18 residues. CDR3 sequence (DNA): TGTGCCAGCAGCCCGTCGGCCGGCGACCGGTCTAGCACAGATACGCAGTATTTT. Protein sequence: CASSPSAGDRSSTDTQYF.

Many counts were recorded for this clonotype. The chain has TRBV2 and TRBJ1-4; unclear D gene. Germline loops: CDR1 SNHLY, CDR2 FYNNEI. CDR3 length: 15 amino acids. Trimming removed 2 bases from V and 5 bases from J, with 12 bases in between. The CDR3 DNA reads as TGTGCCAGCAGTGAACCGCGACGGGCAAATGAAAAACTGTTTTTT. It translates to CASSEPRRANEKLFF.